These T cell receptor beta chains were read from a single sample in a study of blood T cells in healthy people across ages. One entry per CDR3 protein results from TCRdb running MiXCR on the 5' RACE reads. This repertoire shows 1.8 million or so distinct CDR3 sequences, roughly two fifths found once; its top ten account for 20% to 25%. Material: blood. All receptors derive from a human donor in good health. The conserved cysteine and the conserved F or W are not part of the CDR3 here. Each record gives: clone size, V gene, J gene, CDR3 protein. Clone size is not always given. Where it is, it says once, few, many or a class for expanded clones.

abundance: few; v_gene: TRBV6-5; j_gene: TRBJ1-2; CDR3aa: ASSSSTGNYGYT
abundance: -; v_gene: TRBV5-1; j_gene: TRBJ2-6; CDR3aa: ASSSTASGANVLT
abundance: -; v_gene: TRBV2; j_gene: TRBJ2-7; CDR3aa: ASRIGQGPYEQY
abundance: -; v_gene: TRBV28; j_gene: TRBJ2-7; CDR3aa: ASTYHEGVLYEQY
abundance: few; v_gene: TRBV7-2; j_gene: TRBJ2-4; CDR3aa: ASSLDAGANIQY
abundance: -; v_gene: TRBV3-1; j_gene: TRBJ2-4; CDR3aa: ASALGEGLARVQY
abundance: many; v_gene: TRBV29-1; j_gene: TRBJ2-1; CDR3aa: SVCMSGGNEQF
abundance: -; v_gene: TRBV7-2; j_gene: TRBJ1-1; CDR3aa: ASSFTLVWRQGAENTEAF
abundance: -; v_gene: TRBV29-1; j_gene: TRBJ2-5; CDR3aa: SVDLGTDALTQY
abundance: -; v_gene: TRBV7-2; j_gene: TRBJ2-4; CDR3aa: ASSFTGQYEQH
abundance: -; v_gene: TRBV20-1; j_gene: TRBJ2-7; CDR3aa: SARSASGGTYEQY
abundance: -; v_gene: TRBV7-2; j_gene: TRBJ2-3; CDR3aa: ASSLVGTSGSTDTQY
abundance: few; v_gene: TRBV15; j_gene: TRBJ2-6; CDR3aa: ATSRVQGTPGANVLT
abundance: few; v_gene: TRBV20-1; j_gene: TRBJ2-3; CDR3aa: SQGGASGGTDTQY
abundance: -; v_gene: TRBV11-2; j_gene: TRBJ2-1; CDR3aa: ASSDRDRLYDEQF
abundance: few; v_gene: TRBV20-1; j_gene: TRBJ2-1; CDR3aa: SARTDSYNEQF
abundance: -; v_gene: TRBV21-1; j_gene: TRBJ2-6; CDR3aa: ASTGANVRT
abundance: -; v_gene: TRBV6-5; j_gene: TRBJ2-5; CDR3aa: ASSYALATQETQY
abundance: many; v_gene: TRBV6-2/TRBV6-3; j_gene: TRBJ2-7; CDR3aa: ASSWDSSYEQY
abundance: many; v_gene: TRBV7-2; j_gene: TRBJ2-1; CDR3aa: ASSSTASSYNEQF
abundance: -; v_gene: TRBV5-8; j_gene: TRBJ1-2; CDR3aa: ASSLEQAYGYT
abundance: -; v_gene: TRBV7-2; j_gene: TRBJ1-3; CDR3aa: ASSFSASGNTIY
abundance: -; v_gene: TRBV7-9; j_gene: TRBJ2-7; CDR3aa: ASSLQGRRTYEQY
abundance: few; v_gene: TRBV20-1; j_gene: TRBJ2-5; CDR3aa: SAKDPTGSKETQY
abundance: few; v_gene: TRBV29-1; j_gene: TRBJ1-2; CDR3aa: SVDGPGGSGYT
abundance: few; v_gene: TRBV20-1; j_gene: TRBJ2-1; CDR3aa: SADPNPYNNEQF
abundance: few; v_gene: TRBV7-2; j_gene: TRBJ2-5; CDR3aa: ATQTSGGLVDGETQY
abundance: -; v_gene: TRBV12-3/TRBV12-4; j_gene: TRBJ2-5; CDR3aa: ANSPSRGPGETQY